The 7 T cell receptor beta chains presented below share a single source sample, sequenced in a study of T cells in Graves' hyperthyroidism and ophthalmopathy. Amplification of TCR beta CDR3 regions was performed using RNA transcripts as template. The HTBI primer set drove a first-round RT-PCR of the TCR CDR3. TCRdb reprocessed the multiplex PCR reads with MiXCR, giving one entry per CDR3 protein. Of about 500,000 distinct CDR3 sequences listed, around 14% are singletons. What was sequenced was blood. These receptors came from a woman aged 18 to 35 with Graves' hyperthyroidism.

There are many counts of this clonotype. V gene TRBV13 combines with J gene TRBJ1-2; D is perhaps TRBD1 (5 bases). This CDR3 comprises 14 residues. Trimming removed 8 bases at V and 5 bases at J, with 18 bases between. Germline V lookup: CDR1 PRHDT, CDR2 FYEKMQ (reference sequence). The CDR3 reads CASSFAGGGYGYTF. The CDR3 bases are TGTGCCAGCTCATTCGCCGGGGGAGGGTATGGCTACACCTTC.

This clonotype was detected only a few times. CDR3 sequence reads: CASSFRASSGNTIYF. CDR3 in DNA: TGTGCCAGCAGTTTTAGGGCGAGCTCTGGAAACACCATATATTTT. The V and J genes are TRBV28 and TRBJ1-3; D remains ambiguous. V dropped 3 bases and J dropped 0 bases, with 9 bases sitting between them. Germline CDR1 MDHEN, CDR2 SYDVKM. The CDR3 has 15 residues.

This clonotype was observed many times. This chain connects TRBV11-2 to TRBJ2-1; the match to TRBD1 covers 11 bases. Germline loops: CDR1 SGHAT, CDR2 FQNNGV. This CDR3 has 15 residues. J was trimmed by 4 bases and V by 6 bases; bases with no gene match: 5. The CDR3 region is CASSFRDRGYNEQFF. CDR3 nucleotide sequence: TGTGCCAGCAGTTTCCGGGACAGGGGGTACAATGAGCAGTTCTTC. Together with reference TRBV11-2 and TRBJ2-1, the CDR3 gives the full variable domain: EAGVAQSPRYKIIEKRQSVAFWCNPISGHATLYWYQQILGQGPKLLIQFQNNGVVDDSQLPKDRFSAERLKGVDSTLKIQPAKLEDSAVYLCASSFRDRGYNEQFFGPGTRLTVL.

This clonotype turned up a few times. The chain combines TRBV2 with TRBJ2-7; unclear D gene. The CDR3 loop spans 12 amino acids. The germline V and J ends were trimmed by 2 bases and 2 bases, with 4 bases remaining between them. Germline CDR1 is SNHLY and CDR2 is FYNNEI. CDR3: CASSEYTYEQYF. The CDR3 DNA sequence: TGTGCCAGCAGTGAATACACCTACGAGCAGTACTTC.

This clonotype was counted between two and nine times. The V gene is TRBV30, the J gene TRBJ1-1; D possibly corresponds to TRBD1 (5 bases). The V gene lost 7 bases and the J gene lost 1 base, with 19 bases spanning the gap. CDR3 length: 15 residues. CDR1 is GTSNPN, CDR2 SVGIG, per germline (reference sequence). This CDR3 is CASTGTLLGNTEAFF. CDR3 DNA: TGTGCCTCGACCGGGACCCTCTTAGGGAACACTGAAGCTTTCTTT.

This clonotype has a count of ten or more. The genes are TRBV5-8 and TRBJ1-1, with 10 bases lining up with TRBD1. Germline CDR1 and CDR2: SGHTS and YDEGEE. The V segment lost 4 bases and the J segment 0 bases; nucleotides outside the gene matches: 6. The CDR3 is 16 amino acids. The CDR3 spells CASSPGQGLMNTEAFF. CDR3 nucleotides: TGTGCCAGCAGCCCGGGACAGGGGTTGATGAACACTGAAGCTTTCTTT.

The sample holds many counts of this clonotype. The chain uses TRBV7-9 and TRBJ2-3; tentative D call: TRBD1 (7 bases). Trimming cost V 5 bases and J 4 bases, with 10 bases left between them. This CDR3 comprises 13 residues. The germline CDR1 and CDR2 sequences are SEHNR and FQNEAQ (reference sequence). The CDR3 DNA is TGTGCCAGCAGCCAGGGGGACTCAGATACGCAGTATTTT. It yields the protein CASSQGDSDTQYF. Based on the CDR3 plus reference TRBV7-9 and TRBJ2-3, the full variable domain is DTGVSQNPRHKITKRGQNVTFRCDPISEHNRLYWYRQTLGQGPEFLTYFQNEAQLEKSRLLSDRFSAERPKGSFSTLEIQRTEQGDSAMYLCASSQGDSDTQYFGPGTRLTVL.